This T cell receptor (beta chain) was observed in a study of CD4 T cells in relation to SARS-CoV-2 and coronaviruses. A word on this clone: The antigen is undetermined.

The unexposed donors gave CD4+ T cells in 2011-2018, prior to COVID-19. CD4+ T cells were isolated from the cells after around 9 days of culture. The table came from immunoSEQ multiplex PCR; TCRdb's copy has only in-frame clones and leaves some out. The profile shows 25,000 to 30,000 clones, 73% of them singletons. Sequenced material: CD4+ T cells from PBMCs, cultured in vitro. This TCR derives from a human donor in good health.

CDR3 nucleotide sequence: TGTGCCATCCGAACGGGGGCGTCCTTTGGAGAGCAGTTCTTC. Its translation: CAIRTGASFGEQFF. V usage is TRBV10-3 and J usage is TRBJ2-1; D could derive from TRBD1 or TRBD2 (6 bases each). The V gene's germline CDR1 is ENHRY and CDR2 SYGVKD. The length of the CDR3 is 14 residues. V gave up 8 bases and J gave up 10 bases, with 21 bases separating them.